This record covers a single T cell receptor beta chain. The entry originates in a study of blood T cell repertoires in COVID-19. With 2 bases clipped from V and 8 bases from J, the junction kept 5 bases outside the gene matches. This CDR3 is built from 15 residues. Germline-derived CDR1 and CDR2 are KGHSH and LQKENI. Data came from immunoSEQ multiplex PCR; TCRdb stores just in-frame clones and leaves some out. The data hold around 260,000 clones, with under 90% observed a single time. The genes are TRBV18 and TRBJ1-4; TRBD1 agrees at 10 bases. Sequenced sample: peripheral blood. This receptor was taken from a woman in her forties who had recovered from COVID-19. In nucleotides, the CDR3 is TGTGCCAGCTCACCATACGGGACAGGGGACGAAAAACTGTTTTTT. Translation: CASSPYGTGDEKLFF.